These 30 T cell receptor beta chains were sequenced from one sample in a study of blood T cell repertoires in COVID-19. Profiled with immunoSEQ multiplex PCR; TCRdb holds only in-frame clones, not every one. This sample yields some 180,000 clones, of which 89% are seen a single time; approximately 6.7% belongs to the top ten. Sequenced: peripheral blood. The receptors come from a man aged 40-50 years with acute or convalescent COVID-19.

The chain joins TRBV25-1 to TRBJ1-5, with D hard to call. The CDR3 sequence is 13 residues long. Trimming removed 4 bases from V and 3 bases from J, with 7 bases in between. CDR1 MGHDK and CDR2 SYGVNS come from the germline V gene. CDR3 coding DNA: TGTGCCAGCAGTGTTGCTAACAATCAGCCCCAGCATTTT. It specifies CASSVANNQPQHF.

The chain employs TRBV13 and TRBJ2-7; the match to TRBD1 covers 7 bases. This CDR3 is 16 amino acids long. CDR1 is PRHDT and CDR2 is FYEKMQ in the germline V gene (reference sequence). After removal of 2 bases from V and 2 bases from J, the junction contained 9 bases not matched to a gene. The CDR3 region has the DNA TGTGCCAGCAGCTTAAATCAGGGGGTTTTAGCCTACGAGCAGTACTTC. Amino acids: CASSLNQGVLAYEQYF.

This clone was recorded once. V gene TRBV6-5 combines with J gene TRBJ1-4; unclear D gene. Germline V gives CDR1 MNHEY, CDR2 SVGAGI. CDR3 length: 15 amino acids. V dropped 5 bases and J dropped 6 bases, with 16 bases sitting between them. CDR3 nucleotide sequence: TGTGCCAGCAGTCAAACGACCGGGTTTGATGAAAAACTGTTTTTT. It yields the protein CASSQTTGFDEKLFF.

The J gene is TRBJ2-5, the V gene TRBV6-1; 14 bases match TRBD2. This CDR3 is 20 amino acids long. Germline-derived CDR1 and CDR2 are MNHNS and SASEGT. Unmatched junction bases numbered 10, after V lost 1 base and J lost 0 bases. The CDR3 loop reads CASSEVFSGLAGAHQETQYF. In nucleotides, the CDR3 is TGTGCCAGCAGTGAAGTTTTTTCGGGACTAGCGGGGGCGCACCAAGAGACCCAGTACTTC.

V is TRBV5-1 and J is TRBJ1-5; no clear D gene. Germline assignment: CDR1 SGHRS and CDR2 YFSETQ. The V end was cut by 0 bases, the J end by 3 bases, with 4 bases between. This CDR3 region has 13 residues. In DNA form, the CDR3 reads TGCGCCAGCAGCTTGGCCGTCAATCAGCCCCAGCATTTT. This encodes CASSLAVNQPQHF.

The chain links TRBV23-1 to TRBJ1-1, with D tentatively TRBD1 (5 bases). TRBV23-1 is classed as an ORF, of uncertain function. The V end lost 4 bases, the J end lost 7 bases, and 13 bases lay between the germline ends. This CDR3 has 13 residues. CDR3 amino acids: CASSPTGHNEAFF. The CDR3 nucleotides read TGCGCCAGCAGTCCTACCGGACACAATGAAGCTTTCTTT.

The rearrangement links TRBV7-2 to TRBJ2-5; perhaps TRBD2 as D (5 bases). Germline CDR1 reads SGHTA; CDR2 reads FQGNSA. CDR3 length equals 13 residues. V was trimmed by 5 bases and J by 4 bases, leaving 11 bases between them. CDR3 nucleotides: TGTGCCAGCAGCCTCGGACTGGTAGAGACCCAGTACTTC. This translates into CASSLGLVETQYF.

The genes are TRBV27 and TRBJ1-5; D is possibly TRBD1 (5 bases). The CDR3 extends over 17 amino acids. The V end was cut by 0 bases, the J end by 0 bases, with 12 bases between. CDR1 is MNHEY and CDR2 is SMNVEV in the germline V gene (reference sequence). In DNA form, the CDR3 reads TGTGCCAGCAGTTTATCTTTTCGGGGGTATAGCAATCAGCCCCAGCATTTT. This sequence encodes CASSLSFRGYSNQPQHF.

The V and J genes are TRBV4-1 and TRBJ2-6; 9 bases align to TRBD1. Germline loops: CDR1 MGHRA, CDR2 YSYEKL. This CDR3 has 19 amino acids. V shed 2 bases, J shed 0 bases, and the junction held 8 bases outside the gene matches. The CDR3 here is CASSQRGTGSGSGANVLTF. Written as DNA, the CDR3 is TGCGCCAGCAGCCAAAGAGGGACAGGGTCGGGCTCTGGGGCCAACGTCCTGACTTTC.

Only a few counts were recorded for this clone. This chain joins TRBV11-2 and TRBJ1-1; D possibly corresponds to TRBD1 (5 bases). Germline CDR1 SGHAT, CDR2 FQNNGV. CDR3 length equals 13 residues. The V and J ends lost 5 bases and 3 bases respectively, with 10 bases between them. The CDR3 DNA reads as TGTGCCAGCAGCCTAATCAGGGACACTGAAGCTTTCTTT. Translated: CASSLIRDTEAFF.

The CDR3 nucleotides read TGTGCCAGTACCTCTGGAGGAAGTAATTCACCCCTCCACTTT. Translated, it gives CASTSGGSNSPLHF. This chain links TRBV19 with TRBJ1-6, with D hard to call. Germline V gives CDR1 LNHDA, CDR2 SQIVND (reference sequence). The germline V and J ends were trimmed by 7 bases and 6 bases, with 13 bases remaining between them. The CDR3 runs to 14 residues. Full variable domain (outside the CDR3, taken from reference TRBV19 and TRBJ1-6): DGGITQSPKYLFRKEGQNVTLSCEQNLNHDAMYWYRQDPGQGLRLIYYSQIVNDFQKGDIAEGYSVSREKKESFPLTVTSAQKNPTAFYLCASTSGGSNSPLHFGNGTRLTVT.

The gene calls are TRBV4-2 and TRBJ2-5, with TRBD2 matching over 11 bases. From germline, CDR1 is LGHNA and CDR2 YNFKEQ. Losses at the gene ends were 0 bases for V and 5 bases for J; bases not matched to a gene: 5. The CDR3 has 16 residues. CDR3 loop: CASSQDVAGGRETQYF. CDR3 DNA sequence: TGTGCCAGCAGCCAAGATGTAGCGGGGGGGCGGGAGACCCAGTACTTC.

This chain connects TRBV27 to TRBJ2-7; D might be TRBD1 (5 bases). The V end lost 3 bases, the J end lost 2 bases, and 8 bases lay between the germline ends. Germline-derived CDR1 and CDR2 are MNHEY and SMNVEV (reference sequence). The CDR3 has 13 residues. The CDR3 sequence: CASSFRRAYEQYF. CDR3 in DNA: TGTGCCAGCAGTTTTCGCAGGGCCTACGAGCAGTACTTC.

This rearrangement joins TRBV6-1 to TRBJ2-1, with D possibly TRBD1 on 6 matching bases. Germline lookup yields CDR1 MNHNS and CDR2 SASEGT. V gave up 6 bases and J gave up 5 bases, with 11 bases separating them. The CDR3 has 13 amino acids. The DNA of the CDR3 is TGTGCCAGCAGCCAGGACAGAAACAATGAGCAGTTCTTC. It codes for CASSQDRNNEQFF.

DNA for the CDR3: TGTGCCAGCAGCTTAACTACCCGGGGGGTGAGCAATCAGCCCCAGCATTTT. This sequence encodes CASSLTTRGVSNQPQHF. The chain is built from TRBV7-2 and TRBJ1-5; tentatively, D is TRBD1 (5 bases). V lost 2 bases and J lost 1, with 15 bases in between. Germline V lookup: CDR1 SGHTA, CDR2 FQGNSA. The CDR3 is 17 residues long.

The chain carries TRBV7-2 and TRBJ2-1, with a possible D match to TRBD2 (6 bases). CDR3 length equals 15 residues. Trimming took 1 base from V and 6 from J, leaving 13 bases between them. The V gene's germline CDR1 is SGHTA and CDR2 FQGNSA. The CDR3 nucleotides read TGTGCCAGCAGCTTAGATTGGGGACTTTCCAATGAGCAGTTCTTC. Protein sequence: CASSLDWGLSNEQFF.

This chain links TRBV4-3 with TRBJ1-6; 8 nucleotides agree with TRBD1. Looked up from germline, CDR1 is LGHNA and CDR2 is YSLEER. The V gene end was trimmed by 0 bases and the J gene end by 5 bases; junction bases not matched to a gene: 6. CDR3 size: 17 residues. CDR3 DNA: TGCGCCAGCAGCCAAGAAGTCCAGGGGGCTAATAATTCACCCCTCCACTTT. Protein sequence: CASSQEVQGANNSPLHF.

The chain joins TRBV27 to TRBJ2-5, with TRBD2 as a possible D gene (5 bases). This CDR3 contains 13 residues. Trimming took 3 bases from V and 4 from J, leaving 9 bases between them. The germline V gene has CDR1 MNHEY and CDR2 SMNVEV (reference sequence). CDR3 sequence (DNA): TGTGCCAGCAGTTTCGGGATTGGAGAGACCCAGTACTTC. Translation: CASSFGIGETQYF.

This chain connects TRBV5-5 to TRBJ1-2; the match to TRBD1 covers 9 bases. Germline CDR1 and CDR2: SGHKS and YYEKEE (reference sequence). J gave up 0 bases and V 0 bases, and 6 bases lay outside the gene matches. This CDR3 has 17 residues. The CDR3: CASSLETGGVTNYGYTF. CDR3 nucleotides: TGTGCCAGCAGCTTGGAGACAGGGGGAGTAACTAACTATGGCTACACCTTC.

The CDR3 DNA sequence: TGTGCCAGCAGCTTATACAGGGAACACGAGCAGTACTTC. Protein sequence: CASSLYREHEQYF. The chain joins TRBV11-3 to TRBJ2-7; TRBD1 is a possible D gene (6 bases). The CDR3 runs to 13 residues. CDR1 is SGHNT and CDR2 is YENEEA in the germline V gene. V lost 2 bases and J lost 5, with 10 bases in between.

The chain joins TRBV19 to TRBJ1-4, with 7 bases lining up with TRBD1. CDR3 size: 15 residues. V gave up 6 bases and J gave up 4 bases; unmatched junction bases: 8. CDR1 and CDR2 from the germline V gene are LNHDA and SQIVND (reference sequence). The CDR3 bases are TGTGCCAGTAGCCCCCTCAGGGACAGTAATGAAAAACTGTTTTTT. Its translation: CASSPLRDSNEKLFF.

The chain couples TRBV12-3 or TRBV12-4 to TRBJ1-1; 8 bases align to TRBD1. V was clipped by 6 bases and J by 4 bases; unmatched bases: 4. CDR3 length equals 13 residues. The CDR3 DNA reads TGTGCCAGCAGATATGGACAGGGCACTGAAGCTTTCTTT. Its protein is CASRYGQGTEAFF.

The chain has TRBV3-1 (or the pseudogene TRBV3-2) and TRBJ2-3; TRBD2 matches at 9 bases. The V and J ends lost 1 base and 7 bases, in that order; junction bases with no gene match: 12. Per the germline V gene, CDR1 is LGHDT and CDR2 is YNNKEL (reference sequence). The CDR3 loop spans 17 amino acids. The CDR3 region has the DNA TGTGCCAGCAGCCAAGGGCTAGCGGGACTTACTCCTAATACGCAGTATTTT. It encodes CASSQGLAGLTPNTQYF.

This chain links TRBV12-5 with TRBJ2-7; possible D gene TRBD2, 5 bases. The V end was cut by 2 bases, the J end by 3 bases, with 17 bases between. CDR3 length: 16 amino acids. The V gene's germline CDR1 is LGHNT and CDR2 FRNRAP. The CDR3, as DNA: TGTGCTAGTGGTTTGACCCACGGATCCGCGGGCTACGAGCAGTACTTC. Translating gives CASGLTHGSAGYEQYF.

The V gene is TRBV4-1, the J gene TRBJ2-7; 13 bases fit TRBD2. Germline CDR1 is MGHRA and CDR2 is YSYEKL. The CDR3 is made up of 17 amino acids. Trimming removed 3 bases from V and 0 bases from J; junction bases left unmatched: 5. The CDR3 DNA is TGCGCCAGCAGCCACGGGACTAGCGGGACGATCTCCTACGAGCAGTACTTC. Its translation is CASSHGTSGTISYEQYF.

The chain links TRBV5-4 to TRBJ2-7; D is unresolved. Germline CDR1 reads SGHNT; CDR2 reads YYREEE (reference sequence). V lost 6 bases, J lost 0 bases, and 13 bases lay in between. The CDR3 sequence is 14 residues long. The CDR3 here is CASTQAGSSYEQYF. The CDR3 DNA follows: TGTGCCAGCACCCAGGCAGGTAGCTCCTACGAGCAGTACTTC.

V gene TRBV12-5 combines with J gene TRBJ2-7; unclear D gene. Between the trimmed V and J ends, which lost 3 bases and 3 bases, there was a span of 18 bases. The CDR3 covers 16 residues. Per the germline V gene, CDR1 is LGHNT and CDR2 is FRNRAP. CDR3 amino acids: CASGLKVFDKHYEQYF. CDR3 bases: TGTGCTAGTGGTTTAAAGGTATTCGACAAACACTACGAGCAGTACTTC.

The chain links TRBV28 to TRBJ1-4, with TRBD1 matching over 9 bases. Trimming at V came to 6 bases and at J to 7 bases, leaving 12 bases not matched to a gene. The CDR3 is made up of 16 amino acids. Germline V lookup: CDR1 MDHEN, CDR2 SYDVKM. The CDR3 coding sequence is TGTGCCAGCAGCCCCACCGGGACAGGGAGTGGTGAAAAACTGTTTTTT. Amino acids: CASSPTGTGSGEKLFF.

The rearrangement uses TRBV5-1 and TRBJ2-7, with TRBD2 matching 13 bases. The ends lost 4 bases at V and 4 bases at J; junction bases unmatched: 11. Germline loops: CDR1 SGHRS, CDR2 YFSETQ. The CDR3 length is 17 residues. In nucleotides, the CDR3 is TGCGCCAGCAGCCGCCGGACTAGCGGGGGACTTCCTTACGAGCAGTACTTC. This encodes CASSRRTSGGLPYEQYF.

This clone is a singleton in its sample. The gene calls are TRBV15 and TRBJ1-6; 9 bases fit TRBD1. Germline-derived CDR1 and CDR2 are LNHNV and YYDKDF (reference sequence). CDR3 length: 16 residues. After removal of 5 bases from V and 8 bases from J, the junction contained 10 bases not matched to a gene. CDR3 loop: CATSEGFGTGYSPLHF. Here the CDR3 DNA reads TGTGCCACCAGCGAGGGTTTTGGGACAGGGTATTCACCCCTCCACTTT.